The source of this TCR beta chain is a study of T-cell reconstitution after alpha-beta-depleted transplantation in children. The CDR3 has 12 residues. The V segment lost 6 bases and the J segment 4 bases; nucleotides outside the gene matches: 3. In germline, CDR1 is MDHEN, CDR2 SYDVKM. Study-level points and caveats: As was reported, about two months after transplant, alpha-beta T cells came from several hundred expanded graft clones. Certain patients had high TCRbeta diversity at day 60, and it came from recipient T cells and thymic progenitors that survived. T-cell counts and diversity were attributed mostly to newly produced T cells one year after transplant.

Unique molecular identifiers were incorporated into the prepared TCRbeta library. TCRdb redid the calling of the PCR reads with MiXCR, one entry per CDR3 protein. Of hundreds of thousands of distinct CDR3 sequences in the sample, 24% were seen once. This clonotype has only a few counts. The antigen remains unidentified. The TCR comes from a female patient aged 2-15 years who had a stem cell transplant for congenital amegakaryocytic thrombocytopenia, so the T cells may come from the graft donor. Material: PBMCs, mostly from graft donor cells, obtained 360 days after TCRalphabeta/CD19-depleted stem cell transplant. The chain recombines TRBV28 with TRBJ2-7, with 7 bases matching TRBD2. CDR3 bases: TGTGCCAGCAGGGGGAGGGAGTACGAGCAGTACTTC. Translated, it gives CASRGREYEQYF.